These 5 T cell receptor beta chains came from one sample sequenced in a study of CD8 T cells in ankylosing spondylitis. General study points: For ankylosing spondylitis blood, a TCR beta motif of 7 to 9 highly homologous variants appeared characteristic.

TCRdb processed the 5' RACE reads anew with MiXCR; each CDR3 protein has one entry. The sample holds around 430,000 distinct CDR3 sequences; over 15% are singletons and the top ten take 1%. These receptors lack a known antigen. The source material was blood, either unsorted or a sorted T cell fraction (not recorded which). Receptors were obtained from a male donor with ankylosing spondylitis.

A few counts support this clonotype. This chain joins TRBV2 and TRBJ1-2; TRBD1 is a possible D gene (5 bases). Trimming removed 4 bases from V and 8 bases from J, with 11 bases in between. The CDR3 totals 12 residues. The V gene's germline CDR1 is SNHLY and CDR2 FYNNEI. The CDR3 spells CASSVGQGGYTF. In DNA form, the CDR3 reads TGTGCCAGCAGTGTTGGTCAGGGAGGCTACACCTTC.

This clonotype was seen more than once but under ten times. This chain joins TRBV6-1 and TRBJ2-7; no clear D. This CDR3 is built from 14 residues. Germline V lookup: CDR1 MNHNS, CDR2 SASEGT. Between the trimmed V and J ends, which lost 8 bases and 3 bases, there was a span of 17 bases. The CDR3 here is CASSRIGSVYEQYF. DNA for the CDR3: TGTGCCAGCTCCCGCATCGGGTCGGTCTACGAGCAGTACTTC.

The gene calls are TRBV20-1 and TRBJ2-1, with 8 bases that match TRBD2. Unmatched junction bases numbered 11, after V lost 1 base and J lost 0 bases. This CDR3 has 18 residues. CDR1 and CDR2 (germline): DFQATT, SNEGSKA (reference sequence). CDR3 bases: TGCAGTGCTAGAGTTCCGAACCCTACTAGCGGCTCCTACAATGAGCAGTTCTTC. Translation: CSARVPNPTSGSYNEQFF.

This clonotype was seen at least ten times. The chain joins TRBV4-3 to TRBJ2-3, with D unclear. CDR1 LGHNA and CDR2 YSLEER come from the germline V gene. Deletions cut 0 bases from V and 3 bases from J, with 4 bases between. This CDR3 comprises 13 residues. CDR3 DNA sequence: TGCGCCAGCAGCCAAGATTTGACAGATACGCAGTATTTT. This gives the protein CASSQDLTDTQYF.

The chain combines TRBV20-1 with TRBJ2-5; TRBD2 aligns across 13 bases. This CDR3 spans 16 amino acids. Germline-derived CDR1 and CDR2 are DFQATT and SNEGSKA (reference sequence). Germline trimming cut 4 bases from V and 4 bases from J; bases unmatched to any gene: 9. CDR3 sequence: CSAIKLGLAGVETQYF. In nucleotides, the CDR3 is TGCAGTGCTATTAAACTCGGACTAGCGGGGGTAGAGACCCAGTACTTC.